Below are 17 T cell receptor beta chains sequenced from a single sample in a study of T cells in Graves' hyperthyroidism and ophthalmopathy. What was amplified from RNA transcripts were TCR beta CDR3 regions. The HTBI primer set served for first-round RT-PCR of the TCR CDR3. From the multiplex PCR reads, TCRdb called clonotypes with MiXCR, one entry per CDR3 protein. Here the sample spans approximately 370,000 distinct CDR3 sequences, about 18% being singletons. Input material: blood. Every receptor here comes from a woman aged 25 to 39 with Graves' hyperthyroidism that later progressed to Graves' ophthalmopathy.

In its sample, this clonotype was seen many times. The chain uses TRBV5-5 and TRBJ1-2, with D tentatively TRBD1 (6 bases). Trimming cost V 4 bases and J 4 bases, with 14 bases left between them. Germline CDR1 is SGHKS and CDR2 is YYEKEE (reference sequence). The CDR3 length is 14 residues. As DNA, the CDR3 is TGTGCCAGCAGCCCGGCCCCGGACAGCTATGGCTACACCTTC. Its protein product is CASSPAPDSYGYTF.

This clonotype was recorded many times. This rearrangement joins TRBV28 to TRBJ1-1, with TRBD1 as a possible D gene (6 bases). Trimming left V 3 bases short and J 5 bases short, with 13 bases between. The germline gives CDR1 MDHEN, CDR2 SYDVKM. The CDR3 is made up of 14 amino acids. CDR3 sequence: CASSFGVGGTEAFF. The CDR3 DNA is TGTGCCAGCAGTTTCGGGGTAGGGGGGACTGAAGCTTTCTTT.

This clonotype has at least ten counts. The V call is TRBV19, the J call TRBJ2-6; TRBD1 might be the D (5 bases). In germline, CDR1 is LNHDA, CDR2 SQIVND (reference sequence). The length of the CDR3 is 14 residues. The V gene lost 5 bases and the J gene lost 4 bases, with 9 bases spanning the gap. CDR3 nucleotides: TGTGCCAGTAGTTCAGGGTTCGGGGCCAACGTCCTGACTTTC. This codes for CASSSGFGANVLTF.

J is TRBJ1-5 and V is TRBV6-1; TRBD1 matches at 9 bases. Looked up from germline, CDR1 is MNHNS and CDR2 is SASEGT. This CDR3 is built from 16 residues. Germline trimming cut 6 bases from V and 6 bases from J; bases unmatched to any gene: 12. The CDR3 loop reads CASSPMTGGEIQPQHF. In DNA, the CDR3 is TGTGCCAGCAGCCCAATGACAGGGGGAGAGATTCAGCCCCAGCATTTT.

In its sample, this clonotype was seen many times. The chain links TRBV27 to TRBJ2-5; TRBD1 matches 7 bases. Germline V gene data show CDR1 as MNHEY and CDR2 as SMNVEV (reference sequence). J gave up 5 bases and V 0 bases, and 6 bases lay outside the gene matches. The CDR3 loop spans 15 amino acids. CDR3 protein: CASSLSGGVWETQYF. Here the CDR3 DNA reads TGTGCCAGCAGTTTATCAGGGGGCGTGTGGGAGACCCAGTACTTC.

CDR3 loop: CASSEMSEEGEKLFF. In nucleotides, the CDR3 is TGTGCCAGCAGTGAAATGTCGGAGGAGGGCGAAAAACTGTTTTTT. J is TRBJ1-4 and V is TRBV6-1; D not resolved. The CDR3 has 15 amino acids. Germline V gives CDR1 MNHNS, CDR2 SASEGT. V was shortened by 2 bases and J by 8 bases, with 15 bases between the two germline ends.

The gene calls are TRBV20-1 and TRBJ2-7; D is unresolved. The CDR3 spans 14 residues. Germline V gene lookup returns CDR1 DFQATT and CDR2 SNEGSKA (reference sequence). V dropped 0 bases and J dropped 0 bases, with 9 bases sitting between them. The CDR3 spells CSARDLNFSYEQYF. The CDR3 nucleotides read TGCAGTGCTAGAGATCTGAATTTCTCCTACGAGCAGTACTTC.

This clonotype was recorded many times. The genes are TRBV10-2 and TRBJ2-1; D gene uncertain. V was clipped by 6 bases and J by 4 bases, with 10 bases between them. Germline CDR1 and CDR2: WSHSY and SAAADI. This CDR3 has 13 residues. CDR3 DNA: TGCGCCAGCAGCGAGGATGTGTACAATGAGCAGTTCTTC. It specifies CASSEDVYNEQFF.

V and J are TRBV20-1 and TRBJ1-5, with D perhaps TRBD1 (6 bases). The CDR3 consists of 13 residues. Trimming removed 2 bases at V and 6 bases at J, with 11 bases between. Germline V lookup: CDR1 DFQATT, CDR2 SNEGSKA (reference sequence). As DNA, the CDR3 is TGCAGTGCTAGACCCAGGGGTTCTCAGCCCCAGCATTTT. It encodes CSARPRGSQPQHF.

This clonotype was picked up a small number of times. A much larger clone sits a single nucleotide away, making a read error possible. The rearrangement joins TRBV20-1 to TRBJ2-1; possibly TRBD2 for D (6 bases). With 5 bases removed from V and 2 bases from J, the gap between germline ends came to 22 bases. CDR1 is DFQATT and CDR2 is SNEGSKA in the germline V gene (reference sequence). The CDR3 runs to 17 residues. CDR3 amino acids: CSAPPFSGSGPYNEQFF. The CDR3 DNA follows: TGCAGTGCTCCCCCTTTTTCCGGGAGCGGCCCCTACAATGAGCAGTTCTTC.

This clonotype has at least ten counts. The rearrangement joins TRBV2 to TRBJ1-1; TRBD1 is a possible D gene (5 bases). Trimming removed 0 bases from V and 1 base from J, with 9 bases in between. Germline CDR1 reads SNHLY; CDR2 reads FYNNEI. The CDR3 loop spans 15 amino acids. The CDR3 DNA sequence: TGTGCCAGCAGTGAAGCGCATAGGGGGAACACTGAAGCTTTCTTT. Translating it yields CASSEAHRGNTEAFF. The full variable domain, rest sourced from reference TRBV2 and TRBJ1-1, is EPEVTQTPSHQVTQMGQEVILRCVPISNHLYFYWYRQILGQKVEFLVSFYNNEISEKSEIFDDQFSVERPDGSNFTLKIRSTKLEDSAMYFCASSEAHRGNTEAFFGQGTRLTVV.

In this sample, this clonotype turned up once. This chain links TRBV14 with TRBJ2-5; possible D gene TRBD2, 5 bases. The CDR3 is made up of 15 amino acids. CDR1 SGHDN and CDR2 FVKESK come from the germline V gene. The ends were cut back, 0 bases at V and 4 bases at J, with 12 bases in the middle. The CDR3 nucleotides are TGTGCCAGCAGCCAAGATGCCCGGGCGGGAGAGACCCAGTACTTC. Protein: CASSQDARAGETQYF. The whole variable domain, remainder taken from reference TRBV14 and TRBJ2-5, is EAGVTQFPSHSVIEKGQTVTLRCDPISGHDNLYWYRRVMGKEIKFLLHFVKESKQDESGMPNNRFLAERTGGTYSTLKVQPAELEDSGVYFCASSQDARAGETQYFGPGTRLLVL.

This clonotype was seen many times. The chain links TRBV12-3 or TRBV12-4 to TRBJ2-3; no clear D gene. The CDR3 length is 13 residues. V gave up 7 bases and J gave up 3 bases, with 11 bases separating them. The CDR3 is CASTLRRTDTQYF. In DNA, the CDR3 is TGTGCCAGCACGCTACGGCGGACAGATACGCAGTATTTT.

This clonotype was observed many times. V usage is TRBV11-2 and J usage is TRBJ2-7; TRBD1 might be the D (5 bases). Germline CDR1 SGHAT, CDR2 FQNNGV. The CDR3 spans 15 residues. Trimming cost V 0 bases and J 4 bases, with 13 bases left between them. CDR3 nucleotide sequence: TGTGCCAGCAGCTTAGATCCCAGGGTCCTTTACGAGCAGTACTTC. Amino acids: CASSLDPRVLYEQYF.

Comments on this clonotype: One base away lies a much larger clone, so this may be a sequencing read error. The rearrangement links TRBV28 to TRBJ1-1; D possibly corresponds to TRBD1 (5 bases). Trimming left V 6 bases short and J 10 bases short, with 18 bases between. CDR1 and CDR2 from the germline V gene are MDHEN and SYDVKM. This CDR3 is 13 amino acids long. In nucleotides, the CDR3 is TGTGCCAGCAGAGAGGGACGGGGCATAGGAGCTTTCTTT. Translation: CASREGRGIGAFF. Drawing the rest from reference TRBV28 and TRBJ1-1, the complete variable domain is DVKVTQSSRYLVKRTGEKVFLECVQDMDHENMFWYRQDPGLGLRLIYFSYDVKMKEKGDIPEGYSVSREKKERFSLILESASTNQTSMYLCASREGRGIGAFFGQGTRLTVV.

Ten or more counts support this clonotype. The chain is built from TRBV20-1 and TRBJ1-5; D possibly corresponds to TRBD1 (5 bases). Trimming took 1 base from V and 3 from J, leaving 13 bases between them. The CDR3 consists of 15 residues. Per germline, CDR1 DFQATT and CDR2 SNEGSKA (reference sequence). The CDR3 bases are TGCAGTGCTAGAGTGTCAGGGTGGGACAATCAGCCCCAGCATTTT. Translated: CSARVSGWDNQPQHF.

This clonotype has ten or more counts. J is TRBJ2-1 and V is TRBV9, with D maybe TRBD2 (5 bases). Germline CDR1 and CDR2: SGDLS and YYNGEE. This CDR3 is built from 15 residues. V was clipped by 4 bases and J by 5 bases, with 16 bases between them. The DNA of the CDR3 is TGTGCCAGCAGCCCTACGGGATCCTCAAACAATGAGCAGTTCTTC. Its translation: CASSPTGSSNNEQFF.